Listed below are T cell receptor beta chains from one sample, sequenced in a study of Ad26.COV2.S vaccination and SARS-CoV-2 variants. Sequenced by immunoSEQ multiplex PCR; TCRdb stores in-frame clones only, minus some. The repertoire holds roughly 140,000 clones, with roughly 89% as singletons. Sample: peripheral blood, taken after recovery from COVID-19. These receptors all come from a human donor who had recovered from COVID-19. CDR3s include the opening cysteine and the closing phenylalanine or tryptophan. The D gene is left open where the match is weak. Rows give clone size only sometimes, using once, few, many, or a class for an expanded clone.

V gene: TRBV6-2/TRBV6-3; J gene: TRBJ2-7; D gene: -; clone size: -; CDR3 DNA: TGTGCCAGCAGTGAGAGACAGACCTACGAGCAGTACTTC; CDR3 protein: CASSERQTYEQYF
V gene: TRBV27; J gene: TRBJ2-2; D gene: -; clone size: -; CDR3 DNA: TGTGCCAGCAAAAAACAGGAGAACACCGGAGAGCTGTTTTTT; CDR3 protein: CASKKQENTGELFF
V gene: TRBV19; J gene: TRBJ1-2; D gene: TRBD1; clone size: -; CDR3 DNA: TGTGCCAGTAGTCCCCGGGGACAGGGGCATGGCTACACCTTC; CDR3 protein: CASSPRGQGHGYTF
V gene: TRBV14; J gene: TRBJ1-1; D gene: -; clone size: -; CDR3 DNA: TGTGCCAGCAGCCAAGAGACAGTTTCGACTGAAGCTTTCTTT; CDR3 protein: CASSQETVSTEAFF
V gene: TRBV28; J gene: TRBJ2-5; D gene: -; clone size: -; CDR3 DNA: TGTGCCAGCAGTCCAAGTGAGCGGGAGACCCAGTACTTC; CDR3 protein: CASSPSERETQYF
V gene: TRBV5-1; J gene: TRBJ2-2; D gene: -; clone size: -; CDR3 DNA: -; CDR3 protein: CASSTSGGAGELFF
V gene: TRBV19; J gene: TRBJ1-1; D gene: -; clone size: -; CDR3 DNA: TGTGCCAGTAGTATAACAGAATATAACACTGAAGCTTTCTTT; CDR3 protein: CASSITEYNTEAFF
V gene: TRBV28; J gene: TRBJ1-5; D gene: -; clone size: -; CDR3 DNA: TGTGCCAGCTGGACCCACAGTAGGAATCAGCCCCAGCATTTT; CDR3 protein: CASWTHSRNQPQHF
V gene: TRBV10-3; J gene: TRBJ2-3; D gene: TRBD2; clone size: -; CDR3 DNA: TGTGCCATCAGCTCTACTAGCGGGGGGGGGCTCCCGCAAGATACGCAGTATTTT; CDR3 protein: CAISSTSGGGLPQDTQYF
V gene: TRBV27; J gene: TRBJ1-6; D gene: -; clone size: -; CDR3 DNA: TGTGCCAGCAGTTTAAACCCTATGGGGCCCCTCCACTTT; CDR3 protein: CASSLNPMGPLHF
V gene: TRBV4-3; J gene: TRBJ2-1; D gene: -; clone size: -; CDR3 DNA: TGCGCCAGCAGCCAAGATAGGGGGGGGAAAAACAATGAGCAGTTCTTC; CDR3 protein: CASSQDRGGKNNEQFF
V gene: TRBV6-5; J gene: TRBJ1-1; D gene: TRBD1; clone size: -; CDR3 DNA: TGTGCCAGCAGCCAATCCGGGACAGTGAACACTGAAGCTTTCTTT; CDR3 protein: CASSQSGTVNTEAFF
V gene: TRBV20-1; J gene: TRBJ2-1; D gene: -; clone size: -; CDR3 DNA: TGCAGTGCCCACGACCGAGGGGAGCAGTTCTTC; CDR3 protein: CSAHDRGEQFF
V gene: TRBV6-5; J gene: TRBJ1-2; D gene: TRBD1; clone size: -; CDR3 DNA: TGTGCCAGCAGCTTGGACAGGAACTATGGCTACACCTTC; CDR3 protein: CASSLDRNYGYTF
V gene: TRBV7-6; J gene: TRBJ2-3; D gene: TRBD2; clone size: -; CDR3 DNA: TGTGCCAGCAGCAAGGGACTAGCGGGCGGCACAGATACGCAGTATTTT; CDR3 protein: CASSKGLAGGTDTQYF
V gene: TRBV27; J gene: TRBJ2-3; D gene: -; clone size: -; CDR3 DNA: TGTGCCAGCAGCAAGCGGGATACGCAGTATTTT; CDR3 protein: CASSKRDTQYF
V gene: TRBV9; J gene: TRBJ2-2; D gene: TRBD2; clone size: few; CDR3 DNA: TGTGCCAGCAGCCCGGGTACGCGGGGGAGCGGGGAGCTGTTTTTT; CDR3 protein: CASSPGTRGSGELFF
V gene: TRBV9; J gene: TRBJ1-2; D gene: -; clone size: -; CDR3 DNA: TGTGCCAGCAGCGTAGCTGGGGCCGGTAACTATGGCTACACCTTC; CDR3 protein: CASSVAGAGNYGYTF
V gene: TRBV7-9; J gene: TRBJ2-7; D gene: -; clone size: -; CDR3 DNA: TGTGCCAGCAGCGATGGGATAGGCGGGGAAAACGAGCAGTACTTC; CDR3 protein: CASSDGIGGENEQYF
V gene: TRBV27; J gene: TRBJ1-1; D gene: -; clone size: once; CDR3 DNA: TGTGCCAGCAGGACAGGGAACACTGAAGCTTTCTTT; CDR3 protein: CASRTGNTEAFF
V gene: TRBV20-1; J gene: TRBJ2-7; D gene: -; clone size: -; CDR3 DNA: TGCAGTGCTCTCGACAGCTACGAGCAGTACTTC; CDR3 protein: CSALDSYEQYF
V gene: TRBV5-4; J gene: TRBJ1-1; D gene: TRBD1; clone size: -; CDR3 DNA: TGTGCCAGCAGCCGGGACAGTTTGAACACTGAAGCTTTCTTT; CDR3 protein: CASSRDSLNTEAFF
V gene: TRBV6-1; J gene: TRBJ1-1; D gene: -; clone size: -; CDR3 DNA: TGTGCCAGCAGTGAACATTCAGGGGTTACTGAAGCTTTCTTT; CDR3 protein: CASSEHSGVTEAFF
V gene: TRBV9; J gene: TRBJ1-1; D gene: -; clone size: -; CDR3 DNA: TGTGCCAGCAGCGTCTTCCAGGGAGGGAGGACTGAAGCTTTCTTT; CDR3 protein: CASSVFQGGRTEAFF
V gene: TRBV28; J gene: TRBJ2-3; D gene: TRBD1; clone size: -; CDR3 DNA: TGTGCCAGCATTGTACAGGGGGCCGAAACGCAGTATTTT; CDR3 protein: CASIVQGAETQYF
V gene: TRBV6-6; J gene: TRBJ1-1; D gene: -; clone size: -; CDR3 DNA: TGTGCCAGCAGTTACGTTGGCACTGAAGCTTTCTTT; CDR3 protein: CASSYVGTEAFF
V gene: TRBV6-5; J gene: TRBJ1-2; D gene: TRBD1; clone size: few; CDR3 DNA: TGTGCCAGCAGAAACAGGGGGCGGCGAGACGGCTACACCTTC; CDR3 protein: CASRNRGRRDGYTF
V gene: TRBV7-6; J gene: TRBJ1-6; D gene: -; clone size: -; CDR3 DNA: TGTGCCAGCAGCTCCTGGGGGTCTAATTCACCCCTCCACTTT; CDR3 protein: CASSSWGSNSPLHF
V gene: TRBV7-8; J gene: TRBJ1-4; D gene: -; clone size: -; CDR3 DNA: TGTGCCAGCAGCTTAGAAGAGTGGGAGGGTGAAAAACTGTTTTTT; CDR3 protein: CASSLEEWEGEKLFF
V gene: TRBV7-9; J gene: TRBJ2-3; D gene: -; clone size: -; CDR3 DNA: TGTGCCAGCAGCCTTAGCACAGATACGCAGTATTTT; CDR3 protein: CASSLSTDTQYF
V gene: TRBV7-2; J gene: TRBJ1-2; D gene: -; clone size: -; CDR3 DNA: TGTGCCAGCAGTATGGACAGCCTCTATGGCTACACCTTC; CDR3 protein: CASSMDSLYGYTF
V gene: TRBV5-8; J gene: TRBJ1-5; D gene: -; clone size: -; CDR3 DNA: TGTGCCAGCAGCTTGGACGTGGGGAATCAGCCCCAGCATTTT; CDR3 protein: CASSLDVGNQPQHF
V gene: TRBV6-1; J gene: TRBJ2-1; D gene: -; clone size: few; CDR3 DNA: TGTGCCAGCAGTGAAATCTCAGGGAATAATGAGCAGTTCTTC; CDR3 protein: CASSEISGNNEQFF
V gene: TRBV19; J gene: TRBJ2-4; D gene: -; clone size: -; CDR3 DNA: TGTGCCAGTAGTATCCCCCCCAAAAACATTCAGTACTTC; CDR3 protein: CASSIPPKNIQYF
V gene: TRBV28; J gene: TRBJ2-5; D gene: -; clone size: -; CDR3 DNA: TGTGCCAGCACCCCGGGGGACAATAACCAAGAGACCCAGTACTTC; CDR3 protein: CASTPGDNNQETQYF
V gene: TRBV5-4; J gene: TRBJ2-5; D gene: TRBD1; clone size: -; CDR3 DNA: TGTGCCAGCAGCCCCCGGATCACAGGGGAAAGAGAGACCCAGTACTTC; CDR3 protein: CASSPRITGERETQYF
V gene: TRBV28; J gene: TRBJ1-1; D gene: -; clone size: -; CDR3 DNA: TGTGCCAGCAGTTTACTTCACGGGTGGAGGACTGAAGCTTTCTTT; CDR3 protein: CASSLLHGWRTEAFF